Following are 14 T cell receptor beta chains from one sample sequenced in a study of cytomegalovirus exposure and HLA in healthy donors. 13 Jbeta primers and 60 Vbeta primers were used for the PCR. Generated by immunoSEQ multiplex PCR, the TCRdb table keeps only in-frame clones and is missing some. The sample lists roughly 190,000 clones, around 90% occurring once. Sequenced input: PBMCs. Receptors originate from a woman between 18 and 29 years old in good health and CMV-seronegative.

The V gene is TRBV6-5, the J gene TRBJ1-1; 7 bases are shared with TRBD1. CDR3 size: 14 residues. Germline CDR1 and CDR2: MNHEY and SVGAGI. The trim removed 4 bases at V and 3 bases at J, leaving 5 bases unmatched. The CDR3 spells CASSSDRADTEAFF. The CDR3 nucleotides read TGTGCCAGCAGTTCCGACAGGGCGGACACTGAAGCTTTCTTT.

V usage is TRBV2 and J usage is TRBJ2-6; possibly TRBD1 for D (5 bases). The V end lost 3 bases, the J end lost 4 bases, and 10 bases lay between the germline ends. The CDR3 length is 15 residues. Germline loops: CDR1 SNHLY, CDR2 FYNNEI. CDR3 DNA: TGTGCCAGCAGTGAGCGCAGGGTCGGGGCCAACGTCCTGACTTTC. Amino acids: CASSERRVGANVLTF.

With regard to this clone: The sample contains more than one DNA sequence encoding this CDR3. Here the CDR3 DNA reads TGTGCCAGCAGTCTTAACACCGGGGAGCTGTTTTTT. Translated: CASSLNTGELFF. The chain combines TRBV7-6 with TRBJ2-2, with D unresolved. Per the germline V gene, CDR1 is SGHVS and CDR2 is FNYEAQ. Trimming removed 6 bases from V and 2 bases from J, with 4 bases in between. This CDR3 comprises 12 residues.

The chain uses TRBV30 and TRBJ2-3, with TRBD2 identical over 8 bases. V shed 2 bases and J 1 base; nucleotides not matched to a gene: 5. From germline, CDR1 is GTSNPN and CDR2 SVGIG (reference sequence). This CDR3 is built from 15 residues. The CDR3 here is CAWSTGTRGTDTQYF. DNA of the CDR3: TGTGCCTGGAGTACCGGGACTAGAGGCACAGATACGCAGTATTTT.

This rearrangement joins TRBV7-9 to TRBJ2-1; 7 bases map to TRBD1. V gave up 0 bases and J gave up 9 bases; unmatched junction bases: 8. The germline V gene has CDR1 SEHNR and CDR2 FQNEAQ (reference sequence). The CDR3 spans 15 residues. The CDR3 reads CASSLASGTVTEQFF. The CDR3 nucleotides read TGTGCCAGCAGCTTAGCCTCCGGGACAGTAACTGAGCAGTTCTTC.

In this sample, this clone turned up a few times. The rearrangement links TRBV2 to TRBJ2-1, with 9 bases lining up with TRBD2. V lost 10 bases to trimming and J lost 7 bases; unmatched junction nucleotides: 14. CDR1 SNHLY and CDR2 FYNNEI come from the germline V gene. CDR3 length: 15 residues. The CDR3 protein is CATSGAGGAGNEQFF. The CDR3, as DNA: TGTGCCACCTCCGGGGCGGGGGGGGCGGGGAATGAGCAGTTCTTC. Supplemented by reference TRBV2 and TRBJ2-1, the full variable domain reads EPEVTQTPSHQVTQMGQEVILRCVPISNHLYFYWYRQILGQKVEFLVSFYNNEISEKSEIFDDQFSVERPDGSNFTLKIRSTKLEDSAMYFCATSGAGGAGNEQFFGPGTRLTVL.

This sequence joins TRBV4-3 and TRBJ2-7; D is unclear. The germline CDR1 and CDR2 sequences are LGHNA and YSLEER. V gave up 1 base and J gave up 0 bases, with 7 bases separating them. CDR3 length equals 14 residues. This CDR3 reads CASSQGRISYEQYF. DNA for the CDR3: TGCGCCAGCAGCCAAGGGAGAATCTCCTACGAGCAGTACTTC.

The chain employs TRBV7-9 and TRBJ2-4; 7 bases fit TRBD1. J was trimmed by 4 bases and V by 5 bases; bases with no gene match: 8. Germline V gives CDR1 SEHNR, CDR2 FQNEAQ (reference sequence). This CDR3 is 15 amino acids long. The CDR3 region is CASSRTPGQKNIQYF. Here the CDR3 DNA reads TGTGCCAGCAGCCGTACCCCGGGACAGAAAAACATTCAGTACTTC.

In DNA, the CDR3 is TGTGCCAGCAGCGGCAGGACACGCACAGATACGCAGTATTTT. It yields the protein CASSGRTRTDTQYF. The chain couples TRBV5-6 to TRBJ2-3, with D perhaps matching TRBD1 (5 bases). This CDR3 is built from 14 residues. The V end lost 4 bases, the J end lost 1 base, and 10 bases lay between the germline ends. CDR1 and CDR2 from the germline V gene are SGHDT and YYEEEE.

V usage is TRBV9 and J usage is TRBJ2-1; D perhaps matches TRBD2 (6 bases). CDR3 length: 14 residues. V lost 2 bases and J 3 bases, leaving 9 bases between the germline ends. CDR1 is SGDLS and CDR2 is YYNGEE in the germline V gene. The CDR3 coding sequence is TGTGCCAGCAGCGTTCAAGCGGGCTACAATGAGCAGTTCTTC. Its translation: CASSVQAGYNEQFF.

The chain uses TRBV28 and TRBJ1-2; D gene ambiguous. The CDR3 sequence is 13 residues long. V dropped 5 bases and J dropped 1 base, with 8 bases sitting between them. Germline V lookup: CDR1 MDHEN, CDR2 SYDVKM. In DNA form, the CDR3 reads TGTGCCAGCAGTCCCAATTTTAACTATGGCTACACCTTC. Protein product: CASSPNFNYGYTF.

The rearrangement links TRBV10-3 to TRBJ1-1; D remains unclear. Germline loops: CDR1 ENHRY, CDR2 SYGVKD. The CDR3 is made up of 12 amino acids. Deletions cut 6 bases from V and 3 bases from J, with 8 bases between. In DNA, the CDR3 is TGTGCCATCAGCGCCACTCACACTGAAGCTTTCTTT. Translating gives CAISATHTEAFF.

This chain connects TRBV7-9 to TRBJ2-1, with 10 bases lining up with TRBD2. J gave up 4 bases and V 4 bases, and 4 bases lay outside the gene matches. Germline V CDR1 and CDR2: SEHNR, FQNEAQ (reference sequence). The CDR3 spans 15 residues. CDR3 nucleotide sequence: TGTGCCAGCAGCTCCGGGACTAGCGAGTACAATGAGCAGTTCTTC. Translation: CASSSGTSEYNEQFF.

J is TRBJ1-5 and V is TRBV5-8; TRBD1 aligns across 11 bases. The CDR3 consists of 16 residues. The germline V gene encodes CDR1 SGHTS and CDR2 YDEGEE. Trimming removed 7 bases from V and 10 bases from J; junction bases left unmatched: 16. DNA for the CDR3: TGTGCCAGCGGCCCCGGGACAGGGGGAATAAGGCTTCCCCAGCATTTT. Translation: CASGPGTGGIRLPQHF. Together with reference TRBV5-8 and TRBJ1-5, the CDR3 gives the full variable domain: EAGVTQSPTHLIKTRGQQATLRCSPISGHTSVYWYQQALGLGLQFLLWYDEGEERNRGNFPPRFSGRQFPNYSSELNVNALELEDSALYLCASGPGTGGIRLPQHFGDGTRLSIL.